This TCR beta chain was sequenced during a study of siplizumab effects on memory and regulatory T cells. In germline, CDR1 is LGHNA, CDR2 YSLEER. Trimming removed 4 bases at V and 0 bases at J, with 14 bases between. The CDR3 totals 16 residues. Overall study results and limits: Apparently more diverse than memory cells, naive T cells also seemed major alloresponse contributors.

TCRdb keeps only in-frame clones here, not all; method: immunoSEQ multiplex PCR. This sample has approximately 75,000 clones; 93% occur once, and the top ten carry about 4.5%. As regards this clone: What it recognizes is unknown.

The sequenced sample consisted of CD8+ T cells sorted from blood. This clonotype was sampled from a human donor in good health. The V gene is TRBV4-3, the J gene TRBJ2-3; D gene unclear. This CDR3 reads CASSPNWASSTDTQYF. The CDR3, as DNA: TGCGCCAGCAGCCCGAACTGGGCGTCTAGCACAGATACGCAGTATTTT.